The 27 T cell receptor beta chains reported below all come from one sample, sequenced in a study of shared clonotypes between healthy human individuals. The data were produced by immunoSEQ multiplex PCR, yet TCRdb's version contains in-frame clones alone and is incomplete. Of about 960,000 clones in the sample, roughly 72% were seen once. The source material was memory CD4+ T cells sorted from blood. Subset in this sample: CD45RA-negative fraction. These receptors originate from a man between 18 and 29 years old in good health.

The V gene is TRBV2, the J gene TRBJ2-7; D is possibly TRBD1 (6 bases). Germline V CDR1 and CDR2: SNHLY, FYNNEI. The V end was cut by 10 bases, the J end by 4 bases, with 17 bases between. The CDR3 has 13 residues. CDR3 sequence reads: CANHNREGYEQYF. The CDR3 nucleotides read TGTGCCAACCACAACAGGGAAGGGTACGAGCAGTACTTC.

The rearrangement uses TRBV20-1 and TRBJ2-1; no definite D call. The germline V gene encodes CDR1 DFQATT and CDR2 SNEGSKA (reference sequence). V was trimmed by 3 bases and J by 6 bases, leaving 6 bases between them. CDR3 length: 11 residues. In DNA, the CDR3 is TGCAGTGCTAGTTCGCGCAATGAGCAGTTCTTC. Protein product: CSASSRNEQFF.

Concerning this clone: A much larger clone differs from this one at a single base, so this may be a read error. Within the sample, other DNA sequences also encode this same CDR3. The J gene is TRBJ2-6, the V gene TRBV9; D is possibly TRBD2 (6 bases). Between the trimmed V and J ends, which lost 0 bases and 2 bases, there was a span of 6 bases. Germline values: CDR1 SGDLS, CDR2 YYNGEE. The CDR3 covers 15 residues. The CDR3, as DNA: TGTGCCAGCAGCGTAGGGACTACTGGGGCCAACGTCCTGACTTTC. Translation: CASSVGTTGANVLTF.

The gene calls are TRBV27 and TRBJ2-1, with D perhaps TRBD2 (7 bases). The CDR3 runs to 17 residues. CDR1 and CDR2 (germline): MNHEY, SMNVEV (reference sequence). The V and J ends lost 4 bases and 7 bases respectively, with 23 bases between them. Here the CDR3 DNA reads TGTGCCAGCAGTTACCCAAGACCCGGACTAGGGGGGAATGAGCAGTTCTTC. Translating gives CASSYPRPGLGGNEQFF.

The rearrangement links TRBV2 to TRBJ1-1, with D possibly being TRBD1 (5 bases). The CDR3 has 13 amino acids. V gave up 10 bases and J gave up 4 bases, with 16 bases separating them. The germline gives CDR1 SNHLY, CDR2 FYNNEI. In DNA form, the CDR3 reads TGTGCCACCTCCACTCCAGGGTCCACTGAAGCTTTCTTT. Residues: CATSTPGSTEAFF.

The table lists this clone with a count of one. V usage is TRBV6-5 and J usage is TRBJ2-5; D ambiguous. The CDR3 totals 13 residues. Trimming cost V 5 bases and J 2 bases, with 9 bases left between them. Germline-derived CDR1 and CDR2 are MNHEY and SVGAGI. CDR3 sequence (DNA): TGTGCCAGCAGTATGGGATTACAAGAGACCCAGTACTTC. It encodes CASSMGLQETQYF.

This clone was counted between two and nine times. V and J are TRBV19 and TRBJ2-2; no clear D gene. Trimming took off 4 bases at V and 6 bases at J, with 12 bases between the two ends. The CDR3 extends over 14 amino acids. Germline-derived CDR1 and CDR2 are LNHDA and SQIVND (reference sequence). The CDR3 DNA reads as TGTGCCAGTAGTACCATTCAGGTAGCCGGGGAGCTGTTTTTT. This encodes CASSTIQVAGELFF.

The V call is TRBV4-1, the J call TRBJ2-7; 7 positions agree with TRBD1. V lost 1 base and J lost 5; bases outside the gene matches: 11. CDR1 is MGHRA, CDR2 YSYEKL, per germline. This CDR3 has 16 residues. The CDR3 spells CASSQVPDRVSHEQYF. In DNA, the CDR3 is TGCGCCAGCAGCCAAGTTCCCGACAGGGTGAGCCACGAGCAGTACTTC.

V is TRBV2 and J is TRBJ2-3; no reliable D call. Germline V gene sequence: CDR1 SNHLY, CDR2 FYNNEI. V was pared by 7 bases and J by 0 bases, with 11 bases between. The CDR3 sequence is 14 residues long. The CDR3 spells CASTYIFSTDTQYF. CDR3 bases: TGTGCCAGCACGTATATATTTAGCACAGATACGCAGTATTTT.

The chain employs TRBV5-1 and TRBJ1-3, with no clear D. CDR3 length equals 15 residues. V lost 0 bases and J 2 bases, leaving 9 bases between the germline ends. Germline CDR1 is SGHRS and CDR2 is YFSETQ. The CDR3 is CASSLGADPGNTIYF. CDR3 sequence (DNA): TGCGCCAGCAGCTTGGGGGCCGACCCTGGAAACACCATATATTTT.

V usage is TRBV5-1 and J usage is TRBJ1-6, with 7 positions matching TRBD1. The V gene's germline CDR1 is SGHRS and CDR2 YFSETQ. The CDR3 is made up of 14 amino acids. The V gene end was trimmed by 5 bases and the J gene end by 10 bases; junction bases not matched to a gene: 9. CDR3 loop: CASSPTGQPSPLHF. The CDR3 region has the DNA TGCGCCAGCAGTCCCACGGGACAGCCATCACCCCTCCACTTT.

The J gene is TRBJ2-1, the V gene TRBV10-2; 7 nucleotides agree with TRBD2. This CDR3 is 13 amino acids long. Germline CDR1 and CDR2: WSHSY and SAAADI. Trimming removed 7 bases from V and 4 bases from J; junction bases left unmatched: 4. The CDR3 region is CASTGGGYNEQFF. Here the CDR3 DNA reads TGCGCCAGCACGGGGGGAGGGTACAATGAGCAGTTCTTC.

Ten or more counts support this clone. The rearrangement uses TRBV6-4 and TRBJ1-2; 8 positions match TRBD1. V lost 10 bases and J lost 8; bases outside the gene matches: 9. CDR1 and CDR2 from the germline V gene are MRHNA and SNTAGT. This CDR3 is 12 amino acids long. DNA of the CDR3: TGTGCCACCCCGGACAGGGCGGGCGGCTACACCTTC. It specifies CATPDRAGGYTF.

On this clone itself: Additional DNA sequences in this sample encode the identical CDR3. The rearrangement joins TRBV7-2 to TRBJ1-2, with 7 bases identical to TRBD1. Trimming took 1 base from V and 3 from J; bases not matched to a gene: 2. The CDR3 is made up of 14 amino acids. CDR1 SGHTA and CDR2 FQGNSA come from the germline V gene. CDR3 in amino acids: CASSLGQGDYGYTF. The CDR3 DNA reads TGTGCCAGCAGCTTAGGCCAGGGGGACTATGGCTACACCTTC.

The rearrangement uses TRBV5-6 and TRBJ1-6; 7 positions match TRBD1. This CDR3 has 15 amino acids. V was clipped by 3 bases and J by 5 bases; unmatched bases: 5. Germline V lookup: CDR1 SGHDT, CDR2 YYEEEE. The CDR3 is CASSYRTGNNSPLHF. The DNA of the CDR3 is TGTGCCAGCAGCTACCGGACAGGAAATAATTCACCCCTCCACTTT.

For this clone: Other DNA variants within this sample encode the same CDR3. The genes are TRBV5-4 and TRBJ1-6; the D is unclear. Germline CDR1 reads SGHNT; CDR2 reads YYREEE (reference sequence). The V and J ends lost 0 bases and 7 bases respectively, with 8 bases between them. The CDR3 sequence is 14 residues long. The CDR3 region is CASSLDSGNSPLHF. The CDR3 DNA follows: TGTGCCAGCAGCTTGGACAGTGGAAATTCACCCCTCCACTTT.

Remarks on this clone: The identical CDR3 is also encoded by other nucleotide sequences in the sample. CDR3 sequence (DNA): TGTGCCAGCAGTTTGGCCGGAGCCAAAAACATTCAGTACTTC. It is translated as CASSLAGAKNIQYF. This sequence joins TRBV28 and TRBJ2-4; D ambiguous. V lost 3 bases to trimming and J lost 0 bases, with 6 bases between them. There are 14 residues in the CDR3. Germline-derived CDR1 and CDR2 are MDHEN and SYDVKM.

The chain has TRBV30 and TRBJ1-5; TRBD1 matches 8 bases. The CDR3 sequence is 12 residues long. The V gene's germline CDR1 is GTSNPN and CDR2 SVGIG (reference sequence). J was trimmed by 4 bases and V by 5 bases; bases with no gene match: 1. CDR3 nucleotides: TGTGCCTGGGGGGACAGGAATCAGCCCCAGCATTTT. Translating it yields CAWGDRNQPQHF.

This clone was detected only a few times. The V gene is TRBV25-1, the J gene TRBJ1-2; D is ambiguous. V was cut by 5 bases and J by 6 bases, with 10 bases left in between. The CDR3 is 12 amino acids. Germline V gives CDR1 MGHDK, CDR2 SYGVNS. The CDR3, as DNA: TGTGCCAGCAGTAGTCTTGAAAATGGCTACACCTTC. Translating gives CASSSLENGYTF.

The CDR3 reads CASSLDWEQFF. Here the CDR3 DNA reads TGCGCCAGCAGCTTGGACTGGGAGCAGTTCTTC. This chain joins TRBV5-1 and TRBJ2-1; D gene uncertain. The CDR3 length is 11 residues. With 0 bases removed from V and 10 bases from J, the gap between germline ends came to 5 bases. The germline gives CDR1 SGHRS, CDR2 YFSETQ.

This chain joins TRBV5-1 and TRBJ2-5; the D gene could be TRBD1 or TRBD2 (5 bases each). V dropped 0 bases and J dropped 4 bases, with 16 bases sitting between them. The CDR3 extends over 16 amino acids. From germline, CDR1 is SGHRS and CDR2 YFSETQ. In DNA form, the CDR3 reads TGCGCCAGCAGCTTGGCCGCCCAGGGAGTAGGAGAGACCCAGTACTTC. Its protein product is CASSLAAQGVGETQYF.

A remark on this clone: The sample contains more than one DNA sequence encoding this CDR3. The V and J genes are TRBV7-2 and TRBJ2-7, with 7 bases fitting TRBD1. V shed 2 bases, J shed 2 bases, and the junction held 0 bases outside the gene matches. Germline CDR1 and CDR2: SGHTA and FQGNSA. CDR3 size: 13 residues. The chain's CDR3 is CASSLQGAYEQYF. The CDR3 region has the DNA TGTGCCAGCAGCTTACAGGGGGCCTACGAGCAGTACTTC.

This clone occurred many times. The rearrangement links TRBV28 to TRBJ2-1, with 9 positions matching TRBD1. CDR1 is MDHEN and CDR2 is SYDVKM in the germline V gene. V lost 2 bases, J lost 6 bases, and 5 bases stayed unmatched. The CDR3 extends over 15 amino acids. Here the CDR3 reads CASSLETGGSNEQFF. CDR3 in DNA: TGTGCCAGCAGTTTAGAGACAGGGGGTAGCAATGAGCAGTTCTTC.

This rearrangement joins TRBV5-4 to TRBJ2-3; 8 bases agree with TRBD2. This CDR3 has 20 residues. CDR1 is SGHNT and CDR2 is YYREEE in the germline V gene (reference sequence). Trimming at V came to 3 bases and at J to 4 bases, leaving 22 bases not matched to a gene. CDR3 sequence: CASSWQSGSAGGFTSDTQYF. The CDR3 coding sequence is TGTGCCAGCAGCTGGCAGTCGGGTTCGGCGGGGGGCTTTACGTCAGATACGCAGTATTTT.

The V and J genes are TRBV7-9 and TRBJ2-3; 7 nucleotides line up with TRBD2. The CDR3 is made up of 14 amino acids. J gave up 3 bases and V 3 bases, and 3 bases lay outside the gene matches. CDR1 and CDR2 from the germline V gene are SEHNR and FQNEAQ (reference sequence). The CDR3 region has the DNA TGTGCCAGCAGCTTGGGAGGGACTACAGATACGCAGTATTTT. Translated, it gives CASSLGGTTDTQYF.

The V gene is TRBV11-2, the J gene TRBJ1-2; D gene uncertain. Looked up from germline, CDR1 is SGHAT and CDR2 is FQNNGV. Trimming cost V 3 bases and J 7 bases, with 12 bases left between them. This CDR3 spans 13 amino acids. CDR3 sequence reads: CASSFGQSSGYTF. The CDR3 DNA reads TGTGCCAGCAGCTTTGGGCAGTCCAGTGGCTACACCTTC.

The chain joins TRBV6-6 to TRBJ2-5, with 8 bases identical to TRBD1. The CDR3 loop spans 15 amino acids. Trimming at V came to 5 bases and at J to 4 bases, leaving 9 bases not matched to a gene. Germline CDR1 MNHNY, CDR2 SVGAGI (reference sequence). The CDR3 region is CASSTGQVTGETQYF. CDR3 DNA sequence: TGTGCCAGCAGTACGGGACAGGTCACGGGAGAGACCCAGTACTTC.